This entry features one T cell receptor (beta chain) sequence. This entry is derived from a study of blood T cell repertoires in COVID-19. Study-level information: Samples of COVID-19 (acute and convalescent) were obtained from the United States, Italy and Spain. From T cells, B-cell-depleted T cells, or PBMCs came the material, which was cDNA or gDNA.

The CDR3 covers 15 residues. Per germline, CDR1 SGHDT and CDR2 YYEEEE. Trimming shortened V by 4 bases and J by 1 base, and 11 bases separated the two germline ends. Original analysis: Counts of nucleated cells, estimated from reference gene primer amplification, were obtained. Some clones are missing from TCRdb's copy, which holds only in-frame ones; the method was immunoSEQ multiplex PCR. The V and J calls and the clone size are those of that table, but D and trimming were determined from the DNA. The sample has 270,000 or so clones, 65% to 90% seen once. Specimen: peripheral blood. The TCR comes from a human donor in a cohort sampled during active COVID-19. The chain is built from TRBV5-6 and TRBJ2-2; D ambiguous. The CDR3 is CASSVLPGNTGELFF. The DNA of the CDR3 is TGTGCCAGCAGCGTCCTACCCGGGAACACCGGGGAGCTGTTTTTT. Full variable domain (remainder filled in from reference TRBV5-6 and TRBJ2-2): DAGVTQSPTHLIKTRGQQVTLRCSPKSGHDTVSWYQQALGQGPQFIFQYYEEEERQRGNFPDRFSGHQFPNYSSELNVNALLLGDSALYLCASSVLPGNTGELFFGEGSRLTVL.